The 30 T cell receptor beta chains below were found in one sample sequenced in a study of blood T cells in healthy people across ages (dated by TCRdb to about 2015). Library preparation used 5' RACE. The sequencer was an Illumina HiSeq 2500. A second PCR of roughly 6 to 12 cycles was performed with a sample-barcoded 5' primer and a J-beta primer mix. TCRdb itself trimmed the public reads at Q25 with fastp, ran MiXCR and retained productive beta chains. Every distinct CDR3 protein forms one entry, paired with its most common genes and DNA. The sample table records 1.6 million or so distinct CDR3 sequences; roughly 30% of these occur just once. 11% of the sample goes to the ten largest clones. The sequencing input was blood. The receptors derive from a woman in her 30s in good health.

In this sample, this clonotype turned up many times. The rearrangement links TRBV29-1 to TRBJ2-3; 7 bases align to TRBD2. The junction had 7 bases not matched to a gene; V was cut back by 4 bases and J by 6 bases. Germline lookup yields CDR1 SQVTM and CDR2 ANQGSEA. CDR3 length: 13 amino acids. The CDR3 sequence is CSVGPGGFDTQYF. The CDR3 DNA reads TGCAGCGTTGGACCGGGGGGTTTTGATACGCAGTATTTT.

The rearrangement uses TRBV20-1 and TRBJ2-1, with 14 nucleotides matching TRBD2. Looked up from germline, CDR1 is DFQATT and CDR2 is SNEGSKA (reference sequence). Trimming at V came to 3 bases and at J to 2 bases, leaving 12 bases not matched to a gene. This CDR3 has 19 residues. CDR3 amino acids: CSASSVPGLAGETYNEQFF. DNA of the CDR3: TGCAGTGCTAGTTCCGTACCGGGACTAGCGGGAGAAACCTACAATGAGCAGTTCTTC.

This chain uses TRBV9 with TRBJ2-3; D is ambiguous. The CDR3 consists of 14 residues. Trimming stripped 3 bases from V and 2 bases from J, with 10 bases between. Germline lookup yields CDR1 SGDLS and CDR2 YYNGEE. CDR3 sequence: CASSASSHTDTQYF. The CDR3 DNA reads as TGTGCCAGCAGCGCCTCGTCTCACACAGATACGCAGTATTTT.

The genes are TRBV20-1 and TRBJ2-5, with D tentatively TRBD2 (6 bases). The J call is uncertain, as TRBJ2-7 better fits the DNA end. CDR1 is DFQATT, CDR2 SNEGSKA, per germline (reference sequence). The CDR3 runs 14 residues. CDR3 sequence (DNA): TGCAGTGCTAGAGGAAGTGGTAGCGGCTACGAGCAGTACTTC. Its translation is CSARGSGSGYEQYF.

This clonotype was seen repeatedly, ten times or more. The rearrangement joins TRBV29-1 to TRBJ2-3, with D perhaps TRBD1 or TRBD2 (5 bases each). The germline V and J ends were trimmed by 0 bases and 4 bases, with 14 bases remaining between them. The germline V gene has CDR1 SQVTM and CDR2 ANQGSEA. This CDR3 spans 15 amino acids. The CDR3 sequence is CSVEELYWGSDTQYF. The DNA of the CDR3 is TGCAGCGTTGAAGAGTTGTACTGGGGGTCAGATACGCAGTATTTT.

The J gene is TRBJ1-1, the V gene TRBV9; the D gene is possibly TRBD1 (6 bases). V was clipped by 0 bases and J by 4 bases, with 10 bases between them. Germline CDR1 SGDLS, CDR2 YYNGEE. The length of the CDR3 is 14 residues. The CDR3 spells CASSVVSRGTEAFF. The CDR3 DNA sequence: TGTGCCAGCAGCGTAGTCTCCAGGGGCACTGAAGCTTTCTTT.

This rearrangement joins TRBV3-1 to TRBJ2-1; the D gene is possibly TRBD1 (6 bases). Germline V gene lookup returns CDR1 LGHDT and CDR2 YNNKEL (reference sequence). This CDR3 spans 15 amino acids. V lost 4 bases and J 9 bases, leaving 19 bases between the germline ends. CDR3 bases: TGTGCCAGCAGCCGTCCACAGGGTCCCATCGGTGAGCAGTTCTTC. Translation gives CASSRPQGPIGEQFF.

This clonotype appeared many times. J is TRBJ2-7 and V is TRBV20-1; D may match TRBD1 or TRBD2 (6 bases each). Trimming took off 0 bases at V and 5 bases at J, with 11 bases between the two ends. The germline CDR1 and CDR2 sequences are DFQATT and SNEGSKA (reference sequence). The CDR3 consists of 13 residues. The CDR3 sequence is CSAREVGGNEQYF. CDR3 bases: TGCAGTGCTAGAGAGGTCGGGGGCAACGAGCAGTACTTC.

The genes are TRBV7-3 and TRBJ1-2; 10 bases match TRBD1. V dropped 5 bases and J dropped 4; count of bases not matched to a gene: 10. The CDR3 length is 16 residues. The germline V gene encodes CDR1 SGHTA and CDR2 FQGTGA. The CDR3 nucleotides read TGTGCCAGCAGCCAAACTCCGGGACAGGGGCTCTATGGCTACACCTTC. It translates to CASSQTPGQGLYGYTF.

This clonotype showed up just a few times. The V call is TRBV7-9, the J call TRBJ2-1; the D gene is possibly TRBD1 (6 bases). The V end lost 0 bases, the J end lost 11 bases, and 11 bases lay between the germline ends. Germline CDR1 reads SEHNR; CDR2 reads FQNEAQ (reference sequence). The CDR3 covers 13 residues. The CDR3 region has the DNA TGTGCCAGCAGCTTAGCAGGGACATTAAAGCAGTTCTTC. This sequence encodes CASSLAGTLKQFF. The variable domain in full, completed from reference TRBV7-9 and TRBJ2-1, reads DTGVSQNPRHKITKRGQNVTFRCDPISEHNRLYWYRQTLGQGPEFLTYFQNEAQLEKSRLLSDRFSAERPKGSFSTLEIQRTEQGDSAMYLCASSLAGTLKQFFGPGTRLTVL.

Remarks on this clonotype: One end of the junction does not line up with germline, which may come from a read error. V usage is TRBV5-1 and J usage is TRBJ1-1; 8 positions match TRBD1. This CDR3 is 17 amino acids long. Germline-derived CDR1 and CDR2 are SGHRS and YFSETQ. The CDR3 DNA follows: TGCGCCGGCAGCTTGCAGACAGGGGCCCGGAGGAACACTGAAGCTTTCTTT. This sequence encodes CAGSLQTGARRNTEAFF.

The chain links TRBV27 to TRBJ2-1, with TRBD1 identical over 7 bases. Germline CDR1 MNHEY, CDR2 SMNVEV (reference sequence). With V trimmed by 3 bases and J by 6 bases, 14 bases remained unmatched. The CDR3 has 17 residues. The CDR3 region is CASSFGGLQGRVNEQFF. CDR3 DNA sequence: TGTGCCAGCAGTTTTGGGGGCCTACAGGGGCGCGTCAATGAGCAGTTCTTC.

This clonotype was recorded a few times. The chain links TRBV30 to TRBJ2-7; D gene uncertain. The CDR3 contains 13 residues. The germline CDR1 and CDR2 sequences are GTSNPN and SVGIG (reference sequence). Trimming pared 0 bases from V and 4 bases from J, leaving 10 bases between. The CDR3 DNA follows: TGTGCCTGGAGTGTCCCCGCAGAGTACGAGCAGTACTTC. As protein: CAWSVPAEYEQYF. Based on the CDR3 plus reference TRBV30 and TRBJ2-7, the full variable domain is SQTIHQWPATLVQPVGSPLSLECTVEGTSNPNLYWYRQAAGRGLQLLFYSVGIGQISSEVPQNLSASRPQDRQFILSSKKLLLSDSGFYLCAWSVPAEYEQYFGPGTRLTVT.

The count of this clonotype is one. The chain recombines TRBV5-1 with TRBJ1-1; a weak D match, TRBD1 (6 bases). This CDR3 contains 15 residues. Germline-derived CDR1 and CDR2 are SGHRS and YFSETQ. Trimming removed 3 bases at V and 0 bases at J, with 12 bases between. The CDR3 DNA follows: TGCGCCAGCAGCTGGGGCAGGGGCATGAACACTGAAGCTTTCTTT. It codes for CASSWGRGMNTEAFF.

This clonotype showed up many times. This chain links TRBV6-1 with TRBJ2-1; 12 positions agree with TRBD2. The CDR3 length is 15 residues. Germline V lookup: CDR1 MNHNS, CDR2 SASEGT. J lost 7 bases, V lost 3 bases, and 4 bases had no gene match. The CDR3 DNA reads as TGTGCCAGCAGTGAGGCTAGCGGGAGGGGTAATGAGCAGTTCTTC. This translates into CASSEASGRGNEQFF.

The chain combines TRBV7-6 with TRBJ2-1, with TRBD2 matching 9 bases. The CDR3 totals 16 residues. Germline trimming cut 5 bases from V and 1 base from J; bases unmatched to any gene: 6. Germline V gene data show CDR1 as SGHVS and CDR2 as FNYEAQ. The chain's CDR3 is CASSPLAGYSYNEQFF. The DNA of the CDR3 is TGTGCCAGCAGCCCCCTAGCGGGGTATTCCTACAATGAGCAGTTCTTC.

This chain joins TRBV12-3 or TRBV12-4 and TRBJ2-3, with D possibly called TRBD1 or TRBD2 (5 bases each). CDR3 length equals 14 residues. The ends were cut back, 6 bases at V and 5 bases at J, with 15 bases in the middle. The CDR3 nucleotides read TGTGCCAGCAGAACGACGGGTGGGGGAGATACGCAGTATTTT. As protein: CASRTTGGGDTQYF.

In DNA form, the CDR3 reads TGTGCCAGCAGCCTACTCTCGCAGAACAATGAGCAGTTCTTC. Its translation: CASSLLSQNNEQFF. This chain links TRBV6-5 with TRBJ2-1, with unresolved D. V shed 6 bases and J shed 5 bases, with 14 bases lying between them. The germline V gene has CDR1 MNHEY and CDR2 SVGAGI. There are 14 residues in the CDR3.

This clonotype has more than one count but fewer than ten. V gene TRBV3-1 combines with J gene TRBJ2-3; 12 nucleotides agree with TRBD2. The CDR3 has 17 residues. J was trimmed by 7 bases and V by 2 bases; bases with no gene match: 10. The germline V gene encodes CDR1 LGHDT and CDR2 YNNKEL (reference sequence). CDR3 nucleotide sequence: TGTGCCAGCAGCCAAACTCTGACTAGCGGGAGCCAGCATACGCAGTATTTT. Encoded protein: CASSQTLTSGSQHTQYF.

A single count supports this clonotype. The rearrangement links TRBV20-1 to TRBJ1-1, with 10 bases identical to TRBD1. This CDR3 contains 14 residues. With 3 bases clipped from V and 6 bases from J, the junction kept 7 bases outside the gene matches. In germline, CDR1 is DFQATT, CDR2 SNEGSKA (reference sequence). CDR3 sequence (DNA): TGCAGTGCTAGGGGACAGGGGCGGGGCGCTGAAGCTTTCTTT. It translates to CSARGQGRGAEAFF.

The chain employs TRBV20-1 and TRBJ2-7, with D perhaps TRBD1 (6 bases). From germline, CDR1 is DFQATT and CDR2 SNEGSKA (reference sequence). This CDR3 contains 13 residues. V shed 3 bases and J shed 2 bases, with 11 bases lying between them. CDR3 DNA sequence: TGCAGTGCTAGGCAGGGGCAGGCCTACGAGCAGTACTTC. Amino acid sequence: CSARQGQAYEQYF.

CDR3 amino acids: CASSPPPQGLGINEQFF. The CDR3 DNA is TGTGCCAGCAGCCCACCCCCGCAGGGCTTAGGGATTAATGAGCAGTTCTTC. The J gene is TRBJ2-1, the V gene TRBV7-9; D is perhaps TRBD1 (5 bases). Deletions cut 5 bases from V and 7 bases from J, with 24 bases between. Germline CDR1 SEHNR, CDR2 FQNEAQ (reference sequence). This CDR3 has 17 amino acids.

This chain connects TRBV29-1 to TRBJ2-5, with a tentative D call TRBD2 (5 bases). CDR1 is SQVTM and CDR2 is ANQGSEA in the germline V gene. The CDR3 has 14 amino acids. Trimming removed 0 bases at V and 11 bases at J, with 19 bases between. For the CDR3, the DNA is TGCAGCGTTGAAGATTTAGACGGACGGGGAGAGCAGTACTTC. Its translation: CSVEDLDGRGEQYF.

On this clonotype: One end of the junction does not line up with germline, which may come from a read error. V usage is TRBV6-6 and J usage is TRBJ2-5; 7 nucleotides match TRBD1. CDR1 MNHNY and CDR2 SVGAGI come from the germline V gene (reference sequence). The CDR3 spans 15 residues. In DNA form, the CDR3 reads TGTGCCAACAGTTACCCTCCCGACAGGGAAGAGACCCAGTACTTC. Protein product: CANSYPPDREETQYF.

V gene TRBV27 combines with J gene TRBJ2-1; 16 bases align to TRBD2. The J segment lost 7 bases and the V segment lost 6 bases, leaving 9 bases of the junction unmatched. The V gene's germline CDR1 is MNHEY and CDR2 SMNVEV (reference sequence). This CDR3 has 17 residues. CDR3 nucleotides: TGTGCCAGCAGGGCCCCGGGACTAGCGGGGGGGAAGAATGAGCAGTTCTTC. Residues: CASRAPGLAGGKNEQFF.

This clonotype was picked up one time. The CDR3: CASSERYRGQYEQYF. CDR3 DNA sequence: TGTGCCAGCAGTGAAAGGTACAGGGGGCAATACGAGCAGTACTTC. This rearrangement joins TRBV6-1 to TRBJ2-7; TRBD1 matches at 9 bases. Germline CDR1 reads MNHNS; CDR2 reads SASEGT. V was pared by 2 bases and J by 4 bases, with 6 bases of the junction left unmatched. This CDR3 spans 15 amino acids.

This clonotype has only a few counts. This CDR3 is CASSSSMWTGELFF. The CDR3 DNA reads TGTGCCAGCAGTTCCTCGATGTGGACCGGGGAGCTGTTTTTT. The V call is TRBV6-5, the J call TRBJ2-2; D unclear. Germline V gene lookup returns CDR1 MNHEY and CDR2 SVGAGI. This CDR3 comprises 14 residues. The germline V and J ends were trimmed by 4 bases and 5 bases, with 11 bases remaining between them.

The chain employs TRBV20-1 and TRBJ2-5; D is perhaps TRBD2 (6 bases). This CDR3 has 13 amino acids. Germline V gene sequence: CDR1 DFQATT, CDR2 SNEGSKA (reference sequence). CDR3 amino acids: CRAWEARQETQYF. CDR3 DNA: TGCAGGGCTTGGGAGGCACGACAAGAGACCCAGTACTTC.

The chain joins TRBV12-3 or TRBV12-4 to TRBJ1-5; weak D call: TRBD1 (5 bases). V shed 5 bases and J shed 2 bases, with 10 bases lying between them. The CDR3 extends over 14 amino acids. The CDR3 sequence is CASSVLGGNQPQHF. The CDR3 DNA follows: TGTGCCAGCAGTGTCCTGGGGGGCAATCAGCCCCAGCATTTT.

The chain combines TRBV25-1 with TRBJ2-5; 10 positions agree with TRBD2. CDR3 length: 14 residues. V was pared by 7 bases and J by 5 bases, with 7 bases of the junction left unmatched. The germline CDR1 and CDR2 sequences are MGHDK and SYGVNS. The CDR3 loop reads CASKGSGGLETQYF. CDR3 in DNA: TGTGCCAGCAAGGGTAGCGGGGGGCTGGAGACCCAGTACTTC.